Presented here are 4 T cell receptor beta chains from one specimen sequenced in a study of breast tumors, draining lymph nodes, adjacent tissues. The lymph nodes were axillary draining lymph nodes from breast cancer patients. Via MiXCR, TCRdb re-called the multiplex PCR reads, giving one row per CDR3 protein. The sample lists roughly 130,000 distinct CDR3 sequences, around a third occurring once. Sequenced input: axillary lymph node tissue. Every receptor here comes from a female donor with breast cancer. Some clones in this sample may be carry-over from other donors' samples.

This clonotype was counted at least ten times. This rearrangement joins TRBV2 to TRBJ2-2, with no clear D. V dropped 7 bases and J dropped 7 bases, with 7 bases sitting between them. CDR1 and CDR2 from the germline V gene are SNHLY and FYNNEI. CDR3 length: 11 amino acids. The CDR3 loop reads CASTWYGELFF. The CDR3 region has the DNA TGTGCCAGCACTTGGTACGGGGAGCTGTTTTTT.

At least ten counts were recorded for this clonotype. This chain links TRBV11-2 with TRBJ1-2, with D perhaps TRBD1 (6 bases). The V gene's germline CDR1 is SGHAT and CDR2 FQNNGV. This CDR3 spans 15 amino acids. The V end lost 4 bases, the J end lost 1 base, and 13 bases lay between the germline ends. Written as DNA, the CDR3 is TGTGCCAGCAGCTCTCTCAGGGGAGGTAACTATGGCTACACCTTC. Amino acid sequence: CASSSLRGGNYGYTF.

To note about this clonotype: This likely comes from a read error, as the CDR3 has no conserved phenylalanine or tryptophan at its end. It is unclear where the CDR3 begins or ends on the DNA, so no DNA is shown, and the CDR3 is as TCRdb lists it. This chain joins TRBV5-5 and TRBJ1-2; the listed D gene, TRBD1, was not tested against the DNA. The CDR3 contains 14 residues when both ends are counted. Germline V gene data show CDR1 as SGHKS and CDR2 as YYEKEE (reference sequence). The CDR3 sequence: CASSPDRVNYGYAL.

This clonotype was detected ten times or more. The chain recombines TRBV7-9 with TRBJ2-3; TRBD1 is a possible D gene (6 bases). CDR3 length: 16 residues. V lost 5 bases and J lost 2, with 17 bases in between. Germline CDR1 and CDR2: SEHNR and FQNEAQ (reference sequence). The DNA for the CDR3 is TGTGCCAGCAGCCTCGGATGGGGACAACTCACAGATACGCAGTATTTT. Encoded protein: CASSLGWGQLTDTQYF.